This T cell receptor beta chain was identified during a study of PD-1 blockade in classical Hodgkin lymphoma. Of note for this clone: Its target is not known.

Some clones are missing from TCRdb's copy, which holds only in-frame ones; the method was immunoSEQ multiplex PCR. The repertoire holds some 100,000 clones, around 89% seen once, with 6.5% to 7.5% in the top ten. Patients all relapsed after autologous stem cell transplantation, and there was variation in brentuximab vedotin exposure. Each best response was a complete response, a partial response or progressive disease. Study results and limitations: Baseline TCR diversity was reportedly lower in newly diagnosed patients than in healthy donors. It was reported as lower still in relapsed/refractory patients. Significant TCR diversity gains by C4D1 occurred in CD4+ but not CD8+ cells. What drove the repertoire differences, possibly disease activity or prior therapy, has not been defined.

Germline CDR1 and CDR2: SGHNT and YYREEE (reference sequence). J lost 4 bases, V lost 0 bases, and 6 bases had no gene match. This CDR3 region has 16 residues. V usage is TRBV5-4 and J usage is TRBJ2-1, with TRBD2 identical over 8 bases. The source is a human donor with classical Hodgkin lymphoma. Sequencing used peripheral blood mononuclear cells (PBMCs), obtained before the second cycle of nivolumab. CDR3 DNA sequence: TGTGCCAGCAGCTTGGGGGTGGCGGGGGGTTACAATGAGCAGTTCTTC. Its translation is CASSLGVAGGYNEQFF.